This T cell receptor (beta chain) is drawn from a study of cytomegalovirus exposure and HLA in healthy donors. Study-wide results and limits: When presence/absence was analysed, sequencing depth was taken to be roughly uniform across donors. The later analysis indicated that the majority of CMV-associated TCR beta chains appeared HLA-restricted.

The PCR employed 60 Vbeta primers together with 13 Jbeta primers. The method was immunoSEQ multiplex PCR; TCRdb's version includes in-frame clones alone and lacks a portion of them. The sample holds 200,000 to 250,000 clones, 82% seen once. Looked up from germline, CDR1 is SGHTA and CDR2 is FQGNSA. The V gene end was trimmed by 5 bases and the J gene end by 6 bases; junction bases not matched to a gene: 6. The CDR3 length is 15 residues. Comments on this clone: Antigen specificity is unknown.

This receptor was obtained from a woman aged 40 to 50 in good health and CMV-seronegative. The specimen was PBMCs. The chain has TRBV7-2 and TRBJ1-4; TRBD1 agrees at 10 bases. DNA for the CDR3: TGTGCCAGCAGCAGCGGACAGGGGGAATATGAAAAACTGTTTTTT. It is translated as CASSSGQGEYEKLFF.